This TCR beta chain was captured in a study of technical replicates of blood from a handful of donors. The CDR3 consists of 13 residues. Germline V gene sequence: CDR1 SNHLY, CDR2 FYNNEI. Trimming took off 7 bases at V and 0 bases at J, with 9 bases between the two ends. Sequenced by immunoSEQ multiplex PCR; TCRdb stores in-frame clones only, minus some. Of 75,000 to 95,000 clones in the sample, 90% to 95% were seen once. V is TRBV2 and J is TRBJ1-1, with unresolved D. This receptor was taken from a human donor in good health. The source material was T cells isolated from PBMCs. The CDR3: CASINLLNTEAFF. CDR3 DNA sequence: TGTGCCAGCATTAACTTGCTGAACACTGAAGCTTTCTTT.